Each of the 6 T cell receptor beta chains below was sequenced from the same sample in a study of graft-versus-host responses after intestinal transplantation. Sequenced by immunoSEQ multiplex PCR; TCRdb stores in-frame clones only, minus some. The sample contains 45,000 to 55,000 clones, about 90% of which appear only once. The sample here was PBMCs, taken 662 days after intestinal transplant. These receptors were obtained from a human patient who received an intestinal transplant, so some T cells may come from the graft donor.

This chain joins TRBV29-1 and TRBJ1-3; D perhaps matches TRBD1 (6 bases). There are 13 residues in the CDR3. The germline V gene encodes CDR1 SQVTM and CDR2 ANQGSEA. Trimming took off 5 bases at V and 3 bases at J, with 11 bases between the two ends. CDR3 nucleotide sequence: TGCAGCGTTCAGGGGAAAAATGGAAACACCATATATTTT. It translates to CSVQGKNGNTIYF.

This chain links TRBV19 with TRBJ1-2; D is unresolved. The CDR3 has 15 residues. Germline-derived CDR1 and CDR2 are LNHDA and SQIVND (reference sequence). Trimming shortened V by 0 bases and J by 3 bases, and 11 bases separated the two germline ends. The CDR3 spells CASSIDGKLDYGYTF. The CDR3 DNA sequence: TGTGCCAGTAGTATAGATGGCAAATTGGACTATGGCTACACCTTC.

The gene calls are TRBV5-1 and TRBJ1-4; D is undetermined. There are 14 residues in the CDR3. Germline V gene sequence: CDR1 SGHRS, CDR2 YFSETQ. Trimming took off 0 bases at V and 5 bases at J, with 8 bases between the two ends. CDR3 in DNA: TGCGCCAGCAGCTTGGTTTTCGGGAATGAAAAACTGTTTTTT. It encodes CASSLVFGNEKLFF.

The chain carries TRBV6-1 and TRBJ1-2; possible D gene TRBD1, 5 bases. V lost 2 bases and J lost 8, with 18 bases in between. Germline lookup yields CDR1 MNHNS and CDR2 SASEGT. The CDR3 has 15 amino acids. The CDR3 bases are TGTGCCAGCAGTGAATATGGGGGAAACTCCTACGGCTACACCTTC. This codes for CASSEYGGNSYGYTF.

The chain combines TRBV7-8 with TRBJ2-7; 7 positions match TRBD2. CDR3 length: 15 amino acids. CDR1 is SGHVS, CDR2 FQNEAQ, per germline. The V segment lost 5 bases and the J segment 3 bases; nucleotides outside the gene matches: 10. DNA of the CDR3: TGTGCCAGCAGCCCGCGGGGAGGGTTTGGCTACGAGCAGTACTTC. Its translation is CASSPRGGFGYEQYF.

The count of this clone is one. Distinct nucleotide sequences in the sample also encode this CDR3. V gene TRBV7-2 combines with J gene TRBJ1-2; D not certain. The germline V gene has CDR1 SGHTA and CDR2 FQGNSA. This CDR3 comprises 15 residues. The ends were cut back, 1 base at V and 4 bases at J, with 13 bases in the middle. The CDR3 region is CASSLVGGSGYGYTF. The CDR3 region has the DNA TGTGCCAGCAGCTTAGTCGGAGGCTCGGGCTATGGCTACACCTTC.